Below, 30 T cell receptor beta chains from the same sample are listed, as sequenced in a study of shared clonotypes between healthy human individuals. Sequenced by immunoSEQ multiplex PCR; TCRdb stores in-frame clones only, minus some. The repertoire holds a few million clones, with approximately 95% as singletons. Sequencing was carried out using naive CD4+ T cells from PBMCs. Subset given: CD45RA+ positively selected. Source of these receptors: a man aged 18 to 30 in good health. Some clones in this sample may be carry-over from other donors' samples.

The V call is TRBV10-1, the J call TRBJ1-4; unclear D gene. CDR3 length: 14 amino acids. Germline-derived CDR1 and CDR2 are WNHNN and SYGVQD (reference sequence). V was trimmed by 4 bases and J by 2 bases, leaving 8 bases between them. CDR3 nucleotides: TGCGCCAGCAGTGCCGCCTCGACTAATGAAAAACTGTTTTTT. This sequence encodes CASSAASTNEKLFF.

Comment on this clone: The sample contains more than one DNA sequence encoding this CDR3. V gene TRBV9 combines with J gene TRBJ2-3, with D tentatively TRBD1 (6 bases). The CDR3 sequence is 16 residues long. Germline V gene sequence: CDR1 SGDLS, CDR2 YYNGEE. Trimming pared 3 bases from V and 2 bases from J, leaving 16 bases between. As DNA, the CDR3 is TGTGCCAGCAGCGCCCGGGCCAGGGGAAACACAGATACGCAGTATTTT. It specifies CASSARARGNTDTQYF. The whole variable domain, remainder taken from reference TRBV9 and TRBJ2-3, is DSGVTQTPKHLITATGQRVTLRCSPRSGDLSVYWYQQSLDQGLQFLIQYYNGEERAKGNILERFSAQQFPDLHSELNLSSLELGDSALYFCASSARARGNTDTQYFGPGTRLTVL.

The chain has TRBV28 and TRBJ1-2; D not certain. The CDR3 loop spans 14 amino acids. Trimming removed 2 bases from V and 9 bases from J, with 16 bases in between. The V gene's germline CDR1 is MDHEN and CDR2 SYDVKM. The CDR3, as DNA: TGTGCCAGCAGTTTACCGCTTCCGAACGACAGCTACACCTTC. This gives the protein CASSLPLPNDSYTF.

This clone has only one observation. This rearrangement joins TRBV28 to TRBJ1-1; possible D gene TRBD1, 5 bases. The CDR3 sequence is 14 residues long. Germline CDR1 reads MDHEN; CDR2 reads SYDVKM. V dropped 6 bases and J dropped 5 bases, with 16 bases sitting between them. This chain's CDR3 is CASRVQGTWTEAFF. CDR3 nucleotide sequence: TGTGCCAGCAGGGTTCAGGGAACGTGGACTGAAGCTTTCTTT.

This chain joins TRBV28 and TRBJ1-5; D gene unclear. V lost 3 bases to trimming and J lost 5 bases, with 14 bases between them. Germline values: CDR1 MDHEN, CDR2 SYDVKM. CDR3 length: 15 residues. Here the CDR3 DNA reads TGTGCCAGCAGTTTTGGAGAAGCCGGGTATCAGCCCCAGCATTTT. Encoded protein: CASSFGEAGYQPQHF.

The V and J genes are TRBV6-5 and TRBJ2-2; tentative D call: TRBD1 (6 bases). The germline V gene encodes CDR1 MNHEY and CDR2 SVGAGI. This CDR3 spans 15 amino acids. V shed 6 bases and J shed 7 bases, with 18 bases lying between them. The DNA for the CDR3 is TGTGCCAGCAGCCCCCGTTCAGGGGCGGGCGGGGAGCTGTTTTTT. It encodes CASSPRSGAGGELFF.

The rearrangement uses TRBV9 and TRBJ1-1; tentative D call: TRBD1 (5 bases). V was cut by 0 bases and J by 3 bases, with 9 bases left in between. This CDR3 is built from 14 residues. CDR1 SGDLS and CDR2 YYNGEE come from the germline V gene. CDR3 protein: CASSVVAGYTEAFF. DNA for the CDR3: TGTGCCAGCAGCGTAGTGGCAGGGTACACTGAAGCTTTCTTT.

The chain uses TRBV9 and TRBJ2-2, with 10 positions matching TRBD1. CDR1 SGDLS and CDR2 YYNGEE come from the germline V gene. The CDR3 consists of 16 residues. Germline trimming cut 4 bases from V and 5 bases from J; bases unmatched to any gene: 8. The CDR3 is CASSPRTGGTTGELFF. DNA of the CDR3: TGTGCCAGCAGCCCACGGACAGGGGGTACGACCGGGGAGCTGTTTTTT.

This clone came up once. The gene calls are TRBV28 and TRBJ2-1; D is undetermined. Looked up from germline, CDR1 is MDHEN and CDR2 is SYDVKM. Trimming removed 3 bases at V and 9 bases at J, with 9 bases between. This CDR3 spans 12 amino acids. The CDR3 nucleotides are TGTGCCAGCAGTTTTGCTGATCGTGAGCAGTTCTTC. Translation gives CASSFADREQFF. The variable domain in full, with the rest retrieved from reference TRBV28 and TRBJ2-1, is DVKVTQSSRYLVKRTGEKVFLECVQDMDHENMFWYRQDPGLGLRLIYFSYDVKMKEKGDIPEGYSVSREKKERFSLILESASTNQTSMYLCASSFADREQFFGPGTRLTVL.

This chain connects TRBV5-1 to TRBJ1-5; no clear D. CDR1 and CDR2 from the germline V gene are SGHRS and YFSETQ. Trimming removed 0 bases from V and 3 bases from J, with 10 bases in between. The CDR3 has 15 residues. CDR3 DNA sequence: TGCGCCAGCAGCTTGGCCGCGGCGGCCAATCAGCCCCAGCATTTT. Translation gives CASSLAAAANQPQHF.

For this clone: Other DNA sequences from this sample encode an identical CDR3 as well. The chain links TRBV20-1 to TRBJ1-5, with D perhaps TRBD1 (5 bases). The germline CDR1 and CDR2 sequences are DFQATT and SNEGSKA (reference sequence). The CDR3 is 11 amino acids. V lost 4 bases, J lost 6 bases, and 7 bases lay in between. CDR3 loop: CSATGGQPQHF. CDR3 bases: TGCAGTGCTACTGGGGGTCAGCCCCAGCATTTT.

In nucleotides, the CDR3 is TGCGCCAGCAGCCTTTCGACAGGGTATTACGAGCAGTACTTC. It yields the protein CASSLSTGYYEQYF. The V call is TRBV4-3, the J call TRBJ2-7; 7 nucleotides line up with TRBD1. The CDR3 length is 14 residues. J lost 4 bases, V lost 4 bases, and 7 bases had no gene match. Germline lookup yields CDR1 LGHNA and CDR2 YSLEER.

J is TRBJ1-5 and V is TRBV4-2; possible D gene TRBD1, 5 bases. The CDR3 length is 15 residues. Between the trimmed V and J ends, which lost 3 bases and 2 bases, there was a span of 11 bases. Germline V gene lookup returns CDR1 LGHNA and CDR2 YNFKEQ. Written as DNA, the CDR3 is TGTGCCAGCAGCCAGGAAGGGGCGGGCAATCAGCCCCAGCATTTT. It encodes CASSQEGAGNQPQHF.

Comments on this clone: The same CDR3 is also encoded by other DNA sequences in this sample. The chain couples TRBV10-3 to TRBJ1-4, with D possibly matching TRBD1 (6 bases). From germline, CDR1 is ENHRY and CDR2 SYGVKD. V lost 3 bases to trimming and J lost 4 bases, with 6 bases between them. There are 13 residues in the CDR3. Here the CDR3 reads CAISEQGNEKLFF. CDR3 DNA: TGTGCCATCAGTGAACAGGGTAATGAAAAACTGTTTTTT.

The J gene is TRBJ2-2, the V gene TRBV28; 13 bases are a match to TRBD2. The trim removed 5 bases at V and 4 bases at J, leaving 10 bases unmatched. Germline CDR1 MDHEN, CDR2 SYDVKM. The CDR3 has 18 amino acids. This CDR3 reads CASSLNGLAGEATGELFF. CDR3 sequence (DNA): TGTGCCAGCAGTCTAAACGGACTAGCGGGAGAAGCCACCGGGGAGCTGTTTTTT.

The rearrangement uses TRBV18 and TRBJ2-2; D not resolved. CDR1 and CDR2 (germline): KGHSH, LQKENI. This CDR3 has 16 residues. The ends were cut back, 0 bases at V and 0 bases at J, with 8 bases in the middle. CDR3 residues: CASSPPAGANTGELFF. The CDR3 DNA sequence: TGTGCCAGCTCACCACCGGCAGGAGCGAACACCGGGGAGCTGTTTTTT.

Details on this clone: Within the sample, other DNA sequences also encode this same CDR3. The chain combines TRBV9 with TRBJ2-2, with D unclear. The CDR3 totals 13 residues. V was clipped by 3 bases and J by 2 bases, with 5 bases between them. The germline V gene has CDR1 SGDLS and CDR2 YYNGEE. In DNA form, the CDR3 reads TGTGCCAGCAGCGCTCTCAACACCGGGGAGCTGTTTTTT. Residues: CASSALNTGELFF.

V usage is TRBV18 and J usage is TRBJ2-3; tentative D call: TRBD2 (6 bases). Trimming cost V 3 bases and J 3 bases, with 16 bases left between them. CDR3 size: 16 residues. CDR1 KGHSH and CDR2 LQKENI come from the germline V gene. DNA of the CDR3: TGTGCCAGCTCACCTACACCGGGACTCCAAACAGATACGCAGTATTTT. This codes for CASSPTPGLQTDTQYF.

J is TRBJ1-4 and V is TRBV11-2, with D possibly TRBD1 on 6 matching bases. Between the trimmed V and J ends, which lost 3 bases and 0 bases, there was a span of 20 bases. Looked up from germline, CDR1 is SGHAT and CDR2 is FQNNGV. This CDR3 comprises 19 residues. CDR3 in DNA: TGTGCCAGCAGCTTTTTTTGGGTAGGGGGGCCGACAACTAATGAAAAACTGTTTTTT. Encoded protein: CASSFFWVGGPTTNEKLFF. Full variable domain (missing parts from reference TRBV11-2 and TRBJ1-4): EAGVAQSPRYKIIEKRQSVAFWCNPISGHATLYWYQQILGQGPKLLIQFQNNGVVDDSQLPKDRFSAERLKGVDSTLKIQPAKLEDSAVYLCASSFFWVGGPTTNEKLFFGSGTQLSVL.

This clone was observed a handful of times. The V and J genes are TRBV5-5 and TRBJ1-1, with a weak D call TRBD1 (6 bases). The CDR3 has 15 amino acids. Trimming stripped 2 bases from V and 0 bases from J, with 11 bases between. Germline V gives CDR1 SGHKS, CDR2 YYEKEE (reference sequence). The CDR3 sequence: CASSFQGLVNTEAFF. DNA for the CDR3: TGTGCCAGCAGCTTCCAGGGGTTGGTGAACACTGAAGCTTTCTTT. Drawing the rest from reference TRBV5-5 and TRBJ1-1, the complete variable domain is DAGVTQSPTHLIKTRGQQVTLRCSPISGHKSVSWYQQVLGQGPQFIFQYYEKEERGRGNFPDRFSARQFPNYSSELNVNALLLGDSALYLCASSFQGLVNTEAFFGQGTRLTVV.

V usage is TRBV6-5 and J usage is TRBJ2-7; D unresolved. This CDR3 is 13 amino acids long. Germline CDR1 is MNHEY and CDR2 is SVGAGI. The germline V and J ends were trimmed by 6 bases and 9 bases, with 18 bases remaining between them. The CDR3: CASSALGSQGQYF. In nucleotides, the CDR3 is TGTGCCAGCAGCGCCCTCGGTAGTCAAGGGCAGTACTTC.

V usage is TRBV7-2 and J usage is TRBJ2-7; tentative D call: TRBD2 (6 bases). Trimming removed 2 bases from V and 2 bases from J, with 10 bases in between. CDR1 and CDR2 from the germline V gene are SGHTA and FQGNSA. The CDR3 has 14 residues. CDR3 sequence reads: CASSLHGGPYEQYF. The DNA of the CDR3 is TGTGCCAGCAGCTTACACGGGGGTCCCTACGAGCAGTACTTC.

The chain combines TRBV27 with TRBJ2-7; no clear D. The CDR3 runs to 14 residues. Trimming stripped 3 bases from V and 4 bases from J, with 13 bases between. CDR1 MNHEY and CDR2 SMNVEV come from the germline V gene (reference sequence). The CDR3 region is CASSLRQFGYEQYF. CDR3 sequence (DNA): TGTGCCAGCAGTTTGAGGCAGTTTGGATACGAGCAGTACTTC.

This clone has only one observation. The rearrangement joins TRBV7-8 to TRBJ1-1, with D uncertain. The CDR3 has 14 amino acids. Trimming shortened V by 3 bases and J by 0 bases, and 8 bases separated the two germline ends. Looked up from germline, CDR1 is SGHVS and CDR2 is FQNEAQ. The CDR3 DNA follows: TGTGCCAGCAGCTTCTCAGTCATGAACACTGAAGCTTTCTTT. As protein: CASSFSVMNTEAFF.

This chain uses TRBV29-1 with TRBJ1-1; D call uncertain. CDR1 and CDR2 (germline): SQVTM, ANQGSEA. V shed 6 bases and J shed 4 bases, with 15 bases lying between them. This CDR3 is built from 13 residues. The CDR3 DNA follows: TGCAGCGTGCCCCCTAAGGGCCTCACTGAAGCTTTCTTT. Translation gives CSVPPKGLTEAFF.

The V and J genes are TRBV6-1 and TRBJ1-4; no clear D gene. Germline assignment: CDR1 MNHNS and CDR2 SASEGT. The CDR3 runs 15 residues. The germline V and J ends were trimmed by 1 base and 7 bases, with 13 bases remaining between them. The CDR3: CASSEVGLNSEKLFF. CDR3 coding DNA: TGTGCCAGCAGTGAAGTGGGCCTTAATTCTGAAAAACTGTTTTTT.

The chain couples TRBV28 to TRBJ1-2; no clear D. Germline CDR1 is MDHEN and CDR2 is SYDVKM. The CDR3 consists of 13 residues. Trimming took 1 base from V and 4 from J, leaving 7 bases between them. CDR3 sequence (DNA): TGTGCCAGCAGTTTATCTCATACCTATGGCTACACCTTC. This translates into CASSLSHTYGYTF.

This clone was recorded once. The J gene is TRBJ2-7, the V gene TRBV21-1. TRBV21-1 is a known pseudogene. This CDR3 has 11 residues. The CDR3 loop is CASSLDSGQYF. DNA of the CDR3: TGTGCCAGCAGCCTAGACAGCGGGCAGTACTTC.

This chain joins TRBV30 and TRBJ2-5; 7 bases are a match to TRBD1. The last part of the DNA fits TRBJ2-7 better; the J call may be wrong. The CDR3 has 14 amino acids. Germline values: CDR1 GTSNPN, CDR2 SVGIG (reference sequence). The chain's CDR3 is CAWSVDRASYEQYF. CDR3 nucleotides: TGTGCCTGGAGTGTAGACAGGGCCTCCTACGAGCAGTACTTC.

This rearrangement joins TRBV4-3 to TRBJ2-1, with D hard to call. V lost 4 bases, J lost 2 bases, and 9 bases lay in between. Germline V gene data show CDR1 as LGHNA and CDR2 as YSLEER. CDR3 size: 14 residues. In nucleotides, the CDR3 is TGCGCCAGCAGCCGGACGGCCACCTACAATGAGCAGTTCTTC. It specifies CASSRTATYNEQFF.